This note documents a single T cell receptor beta chain sequence. Amplification of TCR beta CDR3 regions used RNA as the template. First-round RT-PCR with HTBI primers amplified the TCR CDR3 region. TCRdb ran MiXCR on the multiplex PCR reads and lists one entry per CDR3 protein. There are about 500,000 distinct CDR3 sequences in the sample; more than 15% occur only once, and around 32% lies in the top ten. Thyroid ultrasound, orbital computed tomography, clinical symptoms, and serum thyroxine and TRAb underpinned diagnoses. The data were obtained in a study of T cells in Graves' hyperthyroidism and ophthalmopathy. The length of the CDR3 is 15 residues. V was pared by 5 bases and J by 4 bases, with 18 bases between. Germline CDR1 and CDR2: SGHVS and FQNEAQ.

Sequencing was carried out using blood. This sequence joins TRBV7-8 and TRBJ2-7, with D possibly matching TRBD1 (6 bases). This clonotype originated in a woman in her 30s with Graves' ophthalmopathy. DNA for the CDR3: TGTGCCAGCAGCCCCCTGCTGAGGACAGAATACGAGCAGTACTTC. Its protein product is CASSPLLRTEYEQYF.